This T cell receptor (beta chain) was documented in a study of T and B cells in COVID-19 patients. Multiplex PCR with BIOMED2 TRB-A/B primer pools amplified TRB rearrangements. TCRdb reanalysed the multiplex PCR reads using MiXCR and keeps one entry per CDR3 protein. The repertoire has roughly 3,500 distinct CDR3 sequences, more than 20% of them found once; the top ten carry approximately 26%. TRB was amplified from about 240-490 ng of blood genomic DNA. Findings and limits, study-wide: Early severe-case samples and blood from mildly ill patients during symptoms were in short supply. Clonality of TRB repertoires was high in active COVID-19; recovery brought above-healthy diversity and richness.

CDR1 is ENHRY and CDR2 is SYGVKD in the germline V gene. This CDR3 comprises 14 residues. V shed 10 bases, J shed 5 bases, and the junction held 6 bases outside the gene matches. The table lists this clonotype with many counts. Its antigen is unidentified. The chain recombines TRBV10-3 with TRBJ1-6; 9 bases agree with TRBD1. This receptor was identified in a human donor with active COVID-19. Sequencing was performed on blood. CDR3 protein: CATKTGGDNSPLHF. CDR3 sequence (DNA): TGTGCCACCAAGACAGGGGGGGATAATTCACCCCTCCACTTT.